One and the same sample provided the 3 T cell receptor beta chains below, sequenced in a study of T cell repertoires in cytomegalovirus infection. TCRdb reprocessed the reads with MiXCR, giving one entry per CDR3 protein. The sample lists about 920,000 distinct CDR3 sequences; under 40% were seen once. Their cognate antigens are unknown. This specimen consisted of cultured CD8+ T cells from PBMCs, obtained from culture after CMV antigen stimulation. The receptors derive from a human donor in good health (CMV status not recorded). Some clones in this sample may be carry-over from other donors' samples.

The V gene is TRBV29-1, the J gene TRBJ2-5, with D unclear. This CDR3 has 12 residues. The germline gives CDR1 SQVTM, CDR2 ANQGSEA. The V end was cut by 3 bases, the J end by 4 bases, with 9 bases between. This CDR3 is CSVDGPRETQYF. CDR3 sequence (DNA): TGCAGCGTTGATGGCCCCCGAGAGACCCAGTACTTC.

V is TRBV9 and J is TRBJ2-3; D possibly corresponds to TRBD2 (6 bases). V lost 4 bases and J 0 bases, leaving 12 bases between the germline ends. CDR1 and CDR2 from the germline V gene are SGDLS and YYNGEE. The CDR3 is made up of 15 amino acids. The CDR3 loop reads CASSPPSASTDTQYF. The CDR3 nucleotides are TGTGCCAGCAGCCCACCTAGCGCAAGCACAGATACGCAGTATTTT. The whole variable domain, remainder taken from reference TRBV9 and TRBJ2-3, is DSGVTQTPKHLITATGQRVTLRCSPRSGDLSVYWYQQSLDQGLQFLIQYYNGEERAKGNILERFSAQQFPDLHSELNLSSLELGDSALYFCASSPPSASTDTQYFGPGTRLTVL.

The J gene is TRBJ1-4, the V gene TRBV14; no firm D call. CDR3 length: 17 residues. The V gene's germline CDR1 is SGHDN and CDR2 FVKESK. Trimming took off 2 bases at V and 0 bases at J, with 13 bases between the two ends. CDR3 in amino acids: CASSQFVSGTTNEKLFF. The CDR3 nucleotides are TGTGCCAGCAGCCAATTTGTCAGTGGAACAACTAATGAAAAACTGTTTTTT.